The 17 T cell receptor beta chains below all came from one sample that was sequenced in a study of cytomegalovirus exposure and HLA in healthy donors. The primer mix had 60 Vbeta and 13 Jbeta primers. The method was immunoSEQ multiplex PCR; TCRdb's version includes in-frame clones alone and lacks a portion of them. This sample carries 150,000 to 250,000 clones, roughly 72% of them seen once, and the ten largest clones take under 2%. Sample: PBMCs. These receptors were taken from a man aged 25 to 40 in good health and CMV-seronegative.

This clone turned up a few times. DNA of the CDR3: TGCGCCAGCAGCCACCCCATAGAGGGGGCGGGGAGAGCAACTAATGAAAAACTGTTTTTT. Translated, it gives CASSHPIEGAGRATNEKLFF. This chain links TRBV4-1 with TRBJ1-4, with 7 positions matching TRBD1. The CDR3 has 20 amino acids. The V and J ends lost 3 bases and 0 bases, in that order; junction bases with no gene match: 16. Germline CDR1 MGHRA, CDR2 YSYEKL.

V gene TRBV2 combines with J gene TRBJ1-4; 7 positions match TRBD1. Germline CDR1 reads SNHLY; CDR2 reads FYNNEI. The CDR3 runs to 15 residues. Trimming took 6 bases from V and 7 from J; bases not matched to a gene: 11. In DNA form, the CDR3 reads TGTGCCAGCAGCCCCTCCACAGGGGTAGGTGAAAAACTGTTTTTT. Protein sequence: CASSPSTGVGEKLFF.

This chain connects TRBV29-1 to TRBJ1-2; D possibly corresponds to TRBD1 (5 bases). V dropped 3 bases and J dropped 0 bases, with 20 bases sitting between them. This CDR3 contains 17 residues. The germline CDR1 and CDR2 sequences are SQVTM and ANQGSEA. The CDR3 loop is CSVDDGPRQTTNYGYTF. The DNA of the CDR3 is TGCAGCGTTGACGACGGTCCCAGACAGACAACTAACTATGGCTACACCTTC. The variable domain in full, completed from reference TRBV29-1 and TRBJ1-2, reads SAVISQKPSRDICQRGTSLTIQCQVDSQVTMMFWYRQQPGQSLTLIATANQGSEATYESGFVIDKFPISRPNLTFSTLTVSNMSPEDSSIYLCSVDDGPRQTTNYGYTFGSGTRLTVV.

The V and J genes are TRBV7-9 and TRBJ2-6; 7 positions match TRBD1. Losses at the gene ends were 5 bases for V and 0 bases for J; bases not matched to a gene: 10. The CDR3 sequence is 18 residues long. Germline CDR1 SEHNR, CDR2 FQNEAQ (reference sequence). The CDR3 spells CASSTSRPGGSGANVLTF. In DNA, the CDR3 is TGTGCCAGCAGCACAAGTCGCCCAGGGGGCTCTGGGGCCAACGTCCTGACTTTC.

The V and J genes are TRBV7-8 and TRBJ2-7; D perhaps matches TRBD1 (6 bases). This CDR3 has 14 residues. Trimming pared 4 bases from V and 5 bases from J, leaving 15 bases between. CDR1 and CDR2 from the germline V gene are SGHVS and FQNEAQ. CDR3 bases: TGTGCCAGCAGCTCCGTCCCGGGACACCACGAGCAGTACTTC. As protein: CASSSVPGHHEQYF.

The chain's CDR3 is CASSWTSYPPLHF. The CDR3 DNA sequence: TGTGCCAGCAGTTGGACATCTTACCCACCCCTCCACTTT. The chain combines TRBV27 with TRBJ1-6; D might be TRBD1 (5 bases). Germline values: CDR1 MNHEY, CDR2 SMNVEV (reference sequence). V lost 4 bases to trimming and J lost 11 bases, with 12 bases between them. CDR3 length: 13 amino acids.

In nucleotides, the CDR3 is TGTGCCAGCAGCCCCCGACAGACTAACTATGGCTACACCTTC. Translating gives CASSPRQTNYGYTF. V is TRBV14 and J is TRBJ1-2, with D possibly being TRBD1 (5 bases). V gave up 4 bases and J gave up 0 bases, with 9 bases separating them. Germline V gives CDR1 SGHDN, CDR2 FVKESK. The CDR3 is made up of 14 amino acids.

This sequence joins TRBV9 and TRBJ2-6; possibly TRBD1 for D (5 bases). CDR1 and CDR2 from the germline V gene are SGDLS and YYNGEE. Deletions cut 2 bases from V and 4 bases from J, with 19 bases between. The CDR3 sequence is 18 residues long. In DNA, the CDR3 is TGTGCCAGCAGCGTCTCTGACCTTCAAGGGGCCGGGGCCAACGTCCTGACTTTC. Protein sequence: CASSVSDLQGAGANVLTF.

V is TRBV13 and J is TRBJ2-1, with unresolved D. The V end lost 5 bases, the J end lost 6 bases, and 11 bases lay between the germline ends. CDR1 is PRHDT and CDR2 is FYEKMQ in the germline V gene (reference sequence). The CDR3 extends over 13 amino acids. In DNA form, the CDR3 reads TGTGCCAGCAGCGCCCGGGTCATCAATGAGCAGTTCTTC. Translation gives CASSARVINEQFF.

This chain connects TRBV4-1 to TRBJ2-3, with D unresolved. Per germline, CDR1 MGHRA and CDR2 YSYEKL. The CDR3 sequence is 14 residues long. Trimming shortened V by 1 base and J by 0 bases, and 5 bases separated the two germline ends. CDR3 nucleotides: TGCGCCAGCAGCCAAGGTCTGAGCACAGATACGCAGTATTTT. Encoded protein: CASSQGLSTDTQYF.

The chain employs TRBV5-4 and TRBJ2-7; D gene ambiguous. V lost 0 bases, J lost 7 bases, and 8 bases lay in between. The CDR3 covers 12 residues. The germline gives CDR1 SGHNT, CDR2 YYREEE (reference sequence). The CDR3 nucleotides read TGTGCCAGCAGCTTGGCTAACTTAGAGCAGTACTTC. Amino acid sequence: CASSLANLEQYF. Filled out from reference TRBV5-4 and TRBJ2-7, the complete variable domain reads ETGVTQSPTHLIKTRGQQVTLRCSSQSGHNTVSWYQQALGQGPQFIFQYYREEENGRGNFPPRFSGLQFPNYSSELNVNALELDDSALYLCASSLANLEQYFGPGTRLTVT.

The chain is built from TRBV28 and TRBJ1-5; possible D gene TRBD1, 6 bases. Trimming cost V 0 bases and J 2 bases, with 20 bases left between them. The CDR3 runs to 19 residues. Germline loops: CDR1 MDHEN, CDR2 SYDVKM. Written as DNA, the CDR3 is TGTGCCAGCAGTTTATGGGGGGGGCTAGGGTCCTCGGGCAATCAGCCCCAGCATTTT. Translation: CASSLWGGLGSSGNQPQHF.

This chain connects TRBV5-4 to TRBJ2-5; 9 bases are a match to TRBD1. In germline, CDR1 is SGHNT, CDR2 YYREEE (reference sequence). V shed 0 bases and J 5 bases; nucleotides not matched to a gene: 5. CDR3 length: 15 residues. This CDR3 is CASSLGDRVSETQYF. The CDR3 nucleotides read TGTGCCAGCAGCTTGGGGGACAGGGTATCGGAGACCCAGTACTTC. Full variable domain (remainder filled in from reference TRBV5-4 and TRBJ2-5): ETGVTQSPTHLIKTRGQQVTLRCSSQSGHNTVSWYQQALGQGPQFIFQYYREEENGRGNFPPRFSGLQFPNYSSELNVNALELDDSALYLCASSLGDRVSETQYFGPGTRLLVL.

V usage is TRBV30 and J usage is TRBJ2-7; weak D call: TRBD1 (6 bases). V dropped 1 base and J dropped 6 bases, with 10 bases sitting between them. The CDR3 contains 12 residues. CDR1 and CDR2 (germline): GTSNPN, SVGIG (reference sequence). This CDR3 reads CAWSAGAGEQYF. CDR3 DNA sequence: TGTGCCTGGAGTGCAGGGGCGGGCGAGCAGTACTTC.

The J gene is TRBJ1-1, the V gene TRBV6-1; no definite D call. V lost 2 bases to trimming and J lost 0 bases, with 10 bases between them. Germline CDR1 is MNHNS and CDR2 is SASEGT. This CDR3 has 15 residues. CDR3 DNA sequence: TGTGCCAGCAGTGAATGGTCAGCGGTGAACACTGAAGCTTTCTTT. Translation: CASSEWSAVNTEAFF.

This chain connects TRBV2 to TRBJ2-5; D is uncertain. Trimming took 6 bases from V and 0 from J, leaving 11 bases between them. Germline CDR1 is SNHLY and CDR2 is FYNNEI. This CDR3 contains 14 residues. The CDR3 coding sequence is TGTGCCAGCAGGAAATCAGTGTACCAAGAGACCCAGTACTTC. Translated, it gives CASRKSVYQETQYF.

The V and J genes are TRBV11-2 and TRBJ2-2, with 7 nucleotides matching TRBD2. The CDR3 runs to 15 residues. Germline V gives CDR1 SGHAT, CDR2 FQNNGV. The J segment lost 6 bases and the V segment lost 3 bases, leaving 7 bases of the junction unmatched. The CDR3 DNA sequence: TGTGCCAGCAGCTTGGGGAGGGTTGGGCCCGGGGAGCTGTTTTTT. This codes for CASSLGRVGPGELFF.